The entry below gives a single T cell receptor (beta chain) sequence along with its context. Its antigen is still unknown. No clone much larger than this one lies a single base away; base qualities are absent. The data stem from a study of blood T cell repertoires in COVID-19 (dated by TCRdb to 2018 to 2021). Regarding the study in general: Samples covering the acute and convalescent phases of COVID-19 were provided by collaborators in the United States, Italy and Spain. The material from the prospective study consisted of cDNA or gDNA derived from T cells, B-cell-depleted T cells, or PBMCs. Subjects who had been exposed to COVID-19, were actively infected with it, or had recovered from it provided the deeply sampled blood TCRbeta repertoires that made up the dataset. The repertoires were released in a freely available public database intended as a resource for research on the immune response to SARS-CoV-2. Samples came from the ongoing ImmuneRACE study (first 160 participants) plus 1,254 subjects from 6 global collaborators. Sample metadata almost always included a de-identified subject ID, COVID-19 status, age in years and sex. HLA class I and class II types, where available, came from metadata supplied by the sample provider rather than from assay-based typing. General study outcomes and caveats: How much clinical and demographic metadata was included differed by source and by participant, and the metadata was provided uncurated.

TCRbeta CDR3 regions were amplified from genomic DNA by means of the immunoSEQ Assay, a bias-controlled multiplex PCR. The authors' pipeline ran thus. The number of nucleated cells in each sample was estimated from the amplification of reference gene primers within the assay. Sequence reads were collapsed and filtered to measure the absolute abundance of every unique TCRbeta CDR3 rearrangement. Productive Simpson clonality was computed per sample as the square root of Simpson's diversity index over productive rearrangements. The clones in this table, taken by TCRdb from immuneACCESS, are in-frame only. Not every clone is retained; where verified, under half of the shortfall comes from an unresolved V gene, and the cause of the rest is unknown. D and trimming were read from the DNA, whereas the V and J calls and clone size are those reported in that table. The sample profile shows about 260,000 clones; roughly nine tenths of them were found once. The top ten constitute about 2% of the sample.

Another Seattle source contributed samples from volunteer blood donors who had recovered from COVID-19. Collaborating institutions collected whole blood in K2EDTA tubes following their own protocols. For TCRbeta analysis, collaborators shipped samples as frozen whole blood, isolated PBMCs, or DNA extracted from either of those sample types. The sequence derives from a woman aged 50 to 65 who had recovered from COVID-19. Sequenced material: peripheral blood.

The DNA sequence is given as TGTGCCAGCCGCCGAGGGACTAGCGGGAGGTTCTCCTACAATGAGCAGTTCTTC. This gives the protein CASRRGTSGRFSYNEQFF. This receptor chain uses TRBV27 and TRBJ2-1; TRBD2 matches 15 bases in the middle. Compared with germline, V lacks 8 bases and J lacks 0 bases; bases without a gene match: 8. CDR1 and CDR2 (MNHEY, SMNVEV) derive from the germline V gene (reference sequence). Including cysteine and phenylalanine, the CDR3 has 18 amino acids. Only the CDR3 DNA stays, 54 bases, in frame from base 1.